This T cell receptor beta chain was recovered during a study of blood T cell repertoires in COVID-19. Across the whole study: COVID-19 samples from acute and convalescent phases originated in the United States, Italy and Spain. From T cells, B-cell-depleted T cells, or PBMCs came the material, which was cDNA or gDNA.

In the authors' methods: Counts of nucleated cells, estimated from reference gene primer amplification, were obtained. TCRdb's table, derived via immunoSEQ multiplex PCR, lists solely in-frame clones and lacks some. From that table come the V and J calls and clone size; the DNA was used to work out D and trimming. In the table there are some 250,000 clones, roughly 86% of which are singletons. The CDR3 covers 14 residues. Germline CDR1 reads LGHDT; CDR2 reads YNNKEL (reference sequence). V lost 1 base and J lost 8, with 12 bases in between. The sample was peripheral blood. V is TRBV3-1 (or the pseudogene TRBV3-2) and J is TRBJ2-4; D may be TRBD1 (5 bases). The receptor was derived from a human donor in a cohort sampled during active COVID-19. The CDR3 is CASSQAGTGDIQYF. CDR3 DNA: TGTGCCAGCAGCCAAGCGGGTACAGGCGACATTCAGTACTTC.